The present entry profiles one T cell receptor (beta chain) with its context. This sample was included in a study of blood T cells in healthy people across ages. A J-beta primer mix and a sample-barcoded 5' primer were used in a second PCR of roughly 7 to 12 cycles. Per sample, CDR3-containing paired-end reads numbered at least 2.5 million. Using its own MiXCR run on the 5' RACE reads, TCRdb lists one record per CDR3 protein. The repertoire includes more than 550,000 distinct CDR3 sequences, 22% of them detected once, and approximately 20% sits in the top ten. This CDR3 has 10 residues. Trimming removed 8 bases from V and 11 bases from J, with 10 bases in between.

The clonotype originates from a man between 70 and 80 years old in good health. The chain links TRBV12-3 or TRBV12-4 to TRBJ1-3; tentatively, D is TRBD1 (5 bases). The material sequenced was blood. CDR3 DNA sequence: TGTGCCAGCTGGGGACCATCCATATATTTT. This codes for CASWGPSIYF.